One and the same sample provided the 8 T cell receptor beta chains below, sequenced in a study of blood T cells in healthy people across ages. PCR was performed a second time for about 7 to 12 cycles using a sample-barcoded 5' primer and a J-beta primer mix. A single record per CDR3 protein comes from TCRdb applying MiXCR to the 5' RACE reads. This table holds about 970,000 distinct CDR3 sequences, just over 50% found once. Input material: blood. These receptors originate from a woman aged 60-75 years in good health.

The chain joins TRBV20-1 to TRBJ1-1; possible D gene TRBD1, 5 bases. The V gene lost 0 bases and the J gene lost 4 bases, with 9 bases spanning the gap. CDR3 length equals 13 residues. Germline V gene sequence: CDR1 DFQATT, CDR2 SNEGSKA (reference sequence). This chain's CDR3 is CSARDGRGTEAFF. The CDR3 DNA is TGCAGTGCTAGAGATGGTAGGGGCACTGAAGCTTTCTTT.

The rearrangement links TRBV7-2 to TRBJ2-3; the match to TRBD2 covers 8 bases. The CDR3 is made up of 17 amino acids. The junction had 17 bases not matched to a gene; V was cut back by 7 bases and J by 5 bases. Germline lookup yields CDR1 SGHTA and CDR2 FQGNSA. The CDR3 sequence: CASNLLGGRPGGDTQYF. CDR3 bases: TGTGCCAGCAACCTCCTTGGCGGGAGGCCCGGAGGAGATACGCAGTATTTT.

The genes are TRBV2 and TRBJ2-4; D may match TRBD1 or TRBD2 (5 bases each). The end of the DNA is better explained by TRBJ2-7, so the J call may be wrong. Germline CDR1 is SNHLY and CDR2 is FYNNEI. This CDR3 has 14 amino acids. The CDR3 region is CASTLSRAGYEQYF. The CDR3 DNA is TGTGCCAGCACCCTGTCGAGGGCAGGGTACGAGCAGTACTTC.

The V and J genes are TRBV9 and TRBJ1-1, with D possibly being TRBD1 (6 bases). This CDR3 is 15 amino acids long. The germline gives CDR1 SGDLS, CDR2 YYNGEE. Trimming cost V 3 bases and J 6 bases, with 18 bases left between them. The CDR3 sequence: CASSATDRLGAEAFF. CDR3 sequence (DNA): TGTGCCAGCAGCGCTACGGACAGACTGGGGGCTGAAGCTTTCTTT.

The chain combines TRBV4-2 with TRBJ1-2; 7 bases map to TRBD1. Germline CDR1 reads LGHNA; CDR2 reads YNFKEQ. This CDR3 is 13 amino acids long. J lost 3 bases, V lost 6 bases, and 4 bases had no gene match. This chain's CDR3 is CASRLGTDYGYTF. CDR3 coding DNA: TGTGCCAGCAGACTCGGGACAGACTATGGCTACACCTTC.

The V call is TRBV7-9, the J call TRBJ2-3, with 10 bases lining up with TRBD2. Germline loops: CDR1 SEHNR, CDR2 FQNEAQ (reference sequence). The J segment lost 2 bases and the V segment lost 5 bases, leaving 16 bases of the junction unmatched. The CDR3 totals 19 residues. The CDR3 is CASSHVMSSGRRNTDTQYF. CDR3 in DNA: TGTGCCAGCAGCCATGTCATGTCTAGCGGGAGAAGAAACACAGATACGCAGTATTTT.

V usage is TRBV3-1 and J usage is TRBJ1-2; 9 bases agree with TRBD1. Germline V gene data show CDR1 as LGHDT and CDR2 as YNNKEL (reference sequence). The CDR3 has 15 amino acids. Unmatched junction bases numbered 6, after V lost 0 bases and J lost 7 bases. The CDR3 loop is CASSQDWTGVSGYTF. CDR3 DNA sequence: TGTGCCAGCAGCCAAGATTGGACAGGGGTTTCTGGCTACACCTTC.

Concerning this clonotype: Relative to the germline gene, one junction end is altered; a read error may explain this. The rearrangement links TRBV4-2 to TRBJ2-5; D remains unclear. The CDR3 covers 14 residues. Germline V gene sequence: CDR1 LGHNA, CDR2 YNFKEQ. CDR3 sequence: CDSSQEGFQETQYF. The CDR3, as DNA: TGTGACAGCAGCCAAGAAGGGTTCCAAGAGACCCAGTACTTC.